These T cell receptor beta chains were read from a single sample in a study of blood T cell repertoires in COVID-19. The table came from immunoSEQ multiplex PCR; TCRdb's copy has only in-frame clones and leaves some out. The table lists 250,000 to 300,000 clones, about 88% of them singletons. Sequencing input: peripheral blood. Receptor source: a woman in her 70s with COVID-19, enrolled during active disease. The CDR3 runs from the conserved cysteine through the conserved F or W. A D gene is named only where the DNA matches it firmly. A row's size may be missing; if present it is once, few, many or a size class.

V gene: TRBV4-2; clone size: NA; D gene: NA; J gene: TRBJ2-5; CDR3 DNA: TGTGCCAGCAGCCAAGTCCTTGACCAAGAGACCCAGTACTTC; CDR3 protein: CASSQVLDQETQYF
V gene: TRBV11-2; clone size: NA; D gene: NA; J gene: TRBJ1-1; CDR3 DNA: TGTGCCAGCAGCTTAACGTTAGGGGGAACTGAAGCTTTCTTT; CDR3 protein: CASSLTLGGTEAFF
V gene: TRBV5-1; clone size: once; D gene: TRBD1; J gene: TRBJ1-6; CDR3 DNA: TGCGCCAGCAGCTTTAATTCGGACAGGACATACTCAGGCAATTCACCCCTCCACTTT; CDR3 protein: CASSFNSDRTYSGNSPLHF
V gene: TRBV24-1; clone size: once; D gene: TRBD1; J gene: TRBJ2-2; CDR3 DNA: TGTGCCACCAGTGATCTCGGACAGGGTGAAGGCGGGGAGCTGTTTTTT; CDR3 protein: CATSDLGQGEGGELFF
V gene: TRBV30; clone size: NA; D gene: TRBD2; J gene: TRBJ2-3; CDR3 DNA: TGTGCCTGGAGTGTAGGGGGACTAGCGGGAATAAAACACACAGATACGCAGTATTTT; CDR3 protein: CAWSVGGLAGIKHTDTQYF
V gene: TRBV5-8; clone size: once; D gene: NA; J gene: TRBJ2-7; CDR3 DNA: TGTGCCAGCCATCTCACAGGGTCCCTTTCGAGCGAGCAGTACTTC; CDR3 protein: CASHLTGSLSSEQYF
V gene: TRBV28; clone size: once; D gene: NA; J gene: TRBJ1-4; CDR3 DNA: TGTGCCAGCAGTGACATCATTTGGGTCGAAAAACTGTTTTTT; CDR3 protein: CASSDIIWVEKLFF
V gene: TRBV5-4; clone size: NA; D gene: TRBD1; J gene: TRBJ1-6; CDR3 DNA: TGTGCCAGCAGCTCCCGGGACAGGGGGCCAGATTCACCCCTCCACTTT; CDR3 protein: CASSSRDRGPDSPLHF
V gene: TRBV7-6; clone size: NA; D gene: TRBD2; J gene: TRBJ2-7; CDR3 DNA: TGTGCCAGCAGCCCCCGGGTTAGCGGGGGCTACGAGCAGTACTTC; CDR3 protein: CASSPRVSGGYEQYF
V gene: TRBV6-1; clone size: NA; D gene: TRBD1; J gene: TRBJ2-1; CDR3 DNA: TGTGCCAGCAGTGAAGGGACAGGTAGAAATGAGCAGTTCTTC; CDR3 protein: CASSEGTGRNEQFF
V gene: TRBV7-2; clone size: NA; D gene: NA; J gene: TRBJ2-7; CDR3 DNA: TGTGCCAGCAGCTTAACGTTTACCGGCGAGCAGTACTTC; CDR3 protein: CASSLTFTGEQYF
V gene: TRBV9; clone size: NA; D gene: NA; J gene: TRBJ1-2; CDR3 DNA: TGTGCCAGCAGCGTAGCGGCCAGGGATTCCTATGGCTACACCTTC; CDR3 protein: CASSVAARDSYGYTF
V gene: TRBV11-2; clone size: once; D gene: NA; J gene: TRBJ2-1; CDR3 DNA: TGTGCCAGCAGCTCGGGAAATGAGCAGTTCTTC; CDR3 protein: CASSSGNEQFF
V gene: TRBV7-2; clone size: NA; D gene: NA; J gene: TRBJ2-2; CDR3 DNA: TGTGCCAGCAGCTTCCGGGACACGATTACCACCGGGGAGCTGTTTTTT; CDR3 protein: CASSFRDTITTGELFF
V gene: TRBV20-1; clone size: NA; D gene: TRBD1; J gene: TRBJ2-7; CDR3 DNA: TGCAGTGCTAGTCACCCGGACAGGGCCGACGAGCAGTACTTC; CDR3 protein: CSASHPDRADEQYF
V gene: TRBV6-1; clone size: NA; D gene: TRBD1; J gene: TRBJ2-3; CDR3 DNA: TGTGCCAGCAGTGACTTGGGTGGGACAGGGGTGCAGGGTACGCAGTATTTT; CDR3 protein: CASSDLGGTGVQGTQYF
V gene: TRBV24-1; clone size: NA; D gene: TRBD1; J gene: TRBJ1-2; CDR3 DNA: TGTGCCACCAGTGCCACGACAGGGAGACATGGCTACACCTTC; CDR3 protein: CATSATTGRHGYTF
V gene: TRBV13; clone size: NA; D gene: TRBD1; J gene: TRBJ2-3; CDR3 DNA: TGTGCCAGCGGTGACAGGGGGGAGGTAGATACGCAGTATTTT; CDR3 protein: CASGDRGEVDTQYF
V gene: TRBV9; clone size: NA; D gene: NA; J gene: TRBJ1-1; CDR3 DNA: TGTGCCAGCAGTTCGGGGGGGACTGAAGCTTTCTTT; CDR3 protein: CASSSGGTEAFF
V gene: TRBV4-1; clone size: NA; D gene: NA; J gene: TRBJ2-7; CDR3 DNA: TGCGCCAGCAGCCCGAGCGGGTCCTACGAGCAGTACTTC; CDR3 protein: CASSPSGSYEQYF
V gene: TRBV12-3/TRBV12-4; clone size: NA; D gene: NA; J gene: TRBJ1-2; CDR3 DNA: TGTGCCAGCAGTTTAGCCGGGGTGGCTGGCTACACCTTC; CDR3 protein: CASSLAGVAGYTF
V gene: TRBV4-1; clone size: once; D gene: TRBD2; J gene: TRBJ2-2; CDR3 DNA: TGCGCCAGCAGCCAGGGACTAGCATCCGGGGAGCTGTTTTTT; CDR3 protein: CASSQGLASGELFF
V gene: TRBV6-5; clone size: NA; D gene: TRBD1; J gene: TRBJ1-6; CDR3 DNA: TGTGCCAGCAGTTTAGATAGAGCAGGGGGAGGTTCACCCCTCCACTTT; CDR3 protein: CASSLDRAGGGSPLHF
V gene: TRBV29-1; clone size: NA; D gene: TRBD1; J gene: TRBJ2-2; CDR3 DNA: TGCAGCGTGAGACAGGGGGCGGACACCGGGGAGCTGTTTTTT; CDR3 protein: CSVRQGADTGELFF
V gene: TRBV18; clone size: NA; D gene: TRBD2; J gene: TRBJ2-3; CDR3 DNA: TGTGCCAGCTCAGTAGCGGGGGGGCTCACAGATACGCAGTATTTT; CDR3 protein: CASSVAGGLTDTQYF
V gene: TRBV24-1; clone size: NA; D gene: TRBD1; J gene: TRBJ1-2; CDR3 DNA: TGTGCCACCAGTGAGTCGGGACAGCCAACTAACTATGGCTACACCTTC; CDR3 protein: CATSESGQPTNYGYTF
V gene: TRBV28; clone size: NA; D gene: TRBD1; J gene: TRBJ2-7; CDR3 DNA: TGTGCCAGCAGGTCGACAGGGCCCTTCTACGAGCAGTACTTC; CDR3 protein: CASRSTGPFYEQYF